These 19 T cell receptor beta chains came from one sample sequenced in a study of PD-1 blockade in classical Hodgkin lymphoma. Every one of the patients relapsed after autologous stem cell transplantation (brentuximab vedotin exposure was variable). Here immunoSEQ multiplex PCR was the method, and the copy in TCRdb shows in-frame clones only, minus some. The table lists more than 50,000 clones, 75% to 90% of them singletons. This specimen consisted of peripheral blood mononuclear cells (PBMCs), obtained at baseline. Source of these receptors: a human donor with classical Hodgkin lymphoma.

The chain carries TRBV30 and TRBJ2-5; D ambiguous. V lost 2 bases, J lost 9 bases, and 7 bases lay in between. The CDR3 spans 10 residues. CDR1 is GTSNPN, CDR2 SVGIG, per germline (reference sequence). CDR3: CAWSTGSQYF. The CDR3 DNA reads as TGTGCCTGGAGTACTGGGTCCCAGTACTTC.

The DNA of the CDR3 is TGTGCCAGCACTCACGCGGGCAGGAACACTGAAGCTTTCTTT. This codes for CASTHAGRNTEAFF. The rearrangement uses TRBV6-5 and TRBJ1-1; no definite D call. The CDR3 length is 14 residues. CDR1 and CDR2 (germline): MNHEY, SVGAGI. Trimming cost V 7 bases and J 1 base, with 13 bases left between them.

J is TRBJ2-7 and V is TRBV15, with 7 positions matching TRBD1. Germline lookup yields CDR1 LNHNV and CDR2 YYDKDF (reference sequence). V dropped 6 bases and J dropped 6; count of bases not matched to a gene: 11. The CDR3 is 14 amino acids. The DNA for the CDR3 is TGTGCCACCAGGAATACAGGGGAAGTAAGCGAGCAGTACTTC. Protein: CATRNTGEVSEQYF.

The rearrangement uses TRBV12-5 and TRBJ2-7; D uncertain. Germline values: CDR1 LGHNT, CDR2 FRNRAP. Trimming removed 4 bases from V and 7 bases from J, with 8 bases in between. CDR3 length: 11 residues. Here the CDR3 reads CASGSTDEQYF. The CDR3 DNA sequence: TGTGCTAGTGGTTCGACGGATGAGCAGTACTTC.

In its sample, this clone is large. The genes are TRBV6-5 and TRBJ1-2, with 8 nucleotides matching TRBD1. CDR3 length equals 16 residues. Per the germline V gene, CDR1 is MNHEY and CDR2 is SVGAGI. The V gene end was trimmed by 3 bases and the J gene end by 4 bases; junction bases not matched to a gene: 10. The CDR3 here is CASSYQTGAGGYGYTF. CDR3 bases: TGTGCCAGCAGTTATCAGACAGGGGCCGGGGGCTATGGCTACACCTTC.

This chain joins TRBV29-1 and TRBJ2-7; tentative D call: TRBD1 (6 bases). The CDR3 totals 13 residues. Germline V gene lookup returns CDR1 SQVTM and CDR2 ANQGSEA. The germline V and J ends were trimmed by 6 bases and 2 bases, with 14 bases remaining between them. CDR3 nucleotides: TGCAGCGTGTCCGGGACAAAGACCTACGAGCAGTACTTC. This gives the protein CSVSGTKTYEQYF.

The chain employs TRBV5-1 and TRBJ1-1; D perhaps matches TRBD1 (5 bases). This CDR3 comprises 14 residues. V was clipped by 4 bases and J by 1 base, with 11 bases between them. The germline V gene has CDR1 SGHRS and CDR2 YFSETQ. The DNA of the CDR3 is TGCGCCAGCAGCACGGGACCGTCGAACACTGAAGCTTTCTTT. Amino acids: CASSTGPSNTEAFF.

The chain has TRBV7-9 and TRBJ2-1; possible D gene TRBD2, 6 bases. V dropped 7 bases and J dropped 16 bases, with 17 bases sitting between them. CDR1 is SEHNR and CDR2 is FQNEAQ in the germline V gene (reference sequence). The CDR3 spans 11 residues. Here the CDR3 DNA reads TGTGCCAGCATAGGCGGGGTGAGGGGATTCTTC. Encoded protein: CASIGGVRGFF.

This rearrangement joins TRBV5-4 to TRBJ1-4; no reliable D call. The CDR3 is 13 residues long. Looked up from germline, CDR1 is SGHNT and CDR2 is YYREEE (reference sequence). V lost 4 bases to trimming and J lost 3 bases, with 7 bases between them. The CDR3 here is CASSGGSNEKLFF. DNA of the CDR3: TGTGCCAGCAGCGGTGGTTCTAATGAAAAACTGTTTTTT.

The chain joins TRBV10-3 to TRBJ2-7; no clear D gene. Germline-derived CDR1 and CDR2 are ENHRY and SYGVKD. CDR3 length: 11 residues. With 8 bases removed from V and 5 bases from J, the gap between germline ends came to 10 bases. The chain's CDR3 is CAIGSVNEQYF. In DNA, the CDR3 is TGTGCCATCGGAAGTGTCAACGAGCAGTACTTC.

V gene TRBV18 combines with J gene TRBJ2-2; D is unresolved. Germline loops: CDR1 KGHSH, CDR2 LQKENI. The ends were cut back, 7 bases at V and 4 bases at J, with 7 bases in the middle. This CDR3 contains 12 residues. The CDR3 here is CASFPTTGELFF. The CDR3, as DNA: TGTGCCAGCTTCCCGACCACCGGGGAGCTGTTTTTT.

The chain carries TRBV5-1 and TRBJ1-6, with D tentatively TRBD1 (6 bases). This CDR3 has 16 residues. The germline V gene encodes CDR1 SGHRS and CDR2 YFSETQ. Trimming removed 0 bases at V and 9 bases at J, with 16 bases between. The CDR3 sequence: CASSLANREVGSPLHF. DNA for the CDR3: TGCGCCAGCAGCTTGGCAAACAGGGAGGTAGGTTCACCCCTCCACTTT.

CDR3 protein: CASSPWTAGNTIYF. CDR3 coding DNA: TGTGCCAGCAGCCCGTGGACGGCCGGAAACACCATATATTTT. This chain uses TRBV13 with TRBJ1-3; D is unclear. The CDR3 covers 14 residues. Germline lookup yields CDR1 PRHDT and CDR2 FYEKMQ (reference sequence). Trimming left V 5 bases short and J 4 bases short, with 12 bases between.

This chain connects TRBV30 to TRBJ1-2; the D is unclear. Germline CDR1 is GTSNPN and CDR2 is SVGIG (reference sequence). The ends were cut back, 0 bases at V and 6 bases at J, with 5 bases in the middle. The CDR3 has 11 residues. For the CDR3, the DNA is TGTGCCTGGAGTGTGGCAGATGGCTACACCTTC. Its translation is CAWSVADGYTF. Full variable domain (remainder filled in from reference TRBV30 and TRBJ1-2): SQTIHQWPATLVQPVGSPLSLECTVEGTSNPNLYWYRQAAGRGLQLLFYSVGIGQISSEVPQNLSASRPQDRQFILSSKKLLLSDSGFYLCAWSVADGYTFGSGTRLTVV.

The chain recombines TRBV7-2 with TRBJ1-3; unclear D gene. This CDR3 has 17 amino acids. The germline CDR1 and CDR2 sequences are SGHTA and FQGNSA. Trimming cost V 0 bases and J 4 bases, with 16 bases left between them. CDR3 region: CASSLAHSGSVGNTIYF. The CDR3 DNA reads TGTGCCAGCAGCTTAGCTCATAGTGGGTCTGTAGGAAACACCATATATTTT.

The chain has TRBV10-1 and TRBJ2-3, with D hard to call. V was trimmed by 6 bases and J by 3 bases, leaving 13 bases between them. Germline V gene data show CDR1 as WNHNN and CDR2 as SYGVQD (reference sequence). This CDR3 is 14 amino acids long. The chain's CDR3 is CASSGRLATDTQYF. The CDR3 DNA is TGCGCCAGCAGCGGAAGACTGGCTACAGATACGCAGTATTTT.

The chain is built from TRBV5-4 and TRBJ1-2; D possibly corresponds to TRBD1 (6 bases). The CDR3 covers 12 residues. The V gene's germline CDR1 is SGHNT and CDR2 YYREEE (reference sequence). With 3 bases removed from V and 7 bases from J, the gap between germline ends came to 10 bases. As DNA, the CDR3 is TGTGCCAGCAGCTCGGACAGTGGTGGCTACACCTTC. This translates into CASSSDSGGYTF.

By share, this clone counts as medium-sized. The CDR3 DNA is TGTGCCAGCAGTTGGGACAGGTTTGGGTCACCCCTCCACTTT. Protein: CASSWDRFGSPLHF. The V gene is TRBV25-1, the J gene TRBJ1-6; 8 bases align to TRBD1. The V segment lost 5 bases and the J segment 10 bases; nucleotides outside the gene matches: 7. This CDR3 spans 14 amino acids. Per germline, CDR1 MGHDK and CDR2 SYGVNS.

The V and J genes are TRBV19 and TRBJ1-1, with D possibly TRBD1 on 5 matching bases. Germline values: CDR1 LNHDA, CDR2 SQIVND (reference sequence). The CDR3 has 14 residues. The germline V and J ends were trimmed by 5 bases and 1 base, with 11 bases remaining between them. CDR3 DNA: TGTGCCAGTAGTGCGGGACGGAAGAACACTGAAGCTTTCTTT. It specifies CASSAGRKNTEAFF.